The 26 T cell receptor beta chains presented below share a single source sample, sequenced in a study of CD8+CD57+ T cells in acquired aplastic anemia. The study profiled TCR beta VDJ and CDR3 using genomic DNA as template. TCRdb redid the calling of the reads with MiXCR, one entry per CDR3 protein. The table records 150,000 to 200,000 distinct CDR3 sequences, around 60% of them present only once. The sample comprised sorted CD4+, CD8+, or CD8+CD57+ T cells (not recorded which) from PBMCs. These receptors all come from a human donor in good health.

The CDR3 here is CASSPQGANYGYTF. In DNA form, the CDR3 reads TGTGCCAGCAGCCCCCAGGGTGCTAACTATGGCTACACCTTC. This chain uses TRBV7-9 with TRBJ1-2; weak D call: TRBD1 (5 bases). Trimming cost V 5 bases and J 0 bases, with 10 bases left between them. The CDR3 sequence is 14 residues long. CDR1 is SEHNR and CDR2 is FQNEAQ in the germline V gene (reference sequence).

V is TRBV12-3 or TRBV12-4 and J is TRBJ1-5, with TRBD1 identical over 8 bases. The ends lost 5 bases at V and 4 bases at J; junction bases unmatched: 4. CDR3 length: 14 amino acids. In DNA, the CDR3 is TGTGCCAGCAGTCCCCGACAGGGGAATCAGCCCCAGCATTTT. The encoded protein is CASSPRQGNQPQHF.

The V call is TRBV14, the J call TRBJ1-1; D possibly corresponds to TRBD1 (5 bases). This CDR3 has 13 amino acids. Trimming cost V 4 bases and J 4 bases, with 10 bases left between them. In germline, CDR1 is SGHDN, CDR2 FVKESK. The CDR3, as DNA: TGTGCCAGCAGCCCGACGGGGGGCACTGAAGCTTTCTTT. This sequence encodes CASSPTGGTEAFF.

The chain recombines TRBV7-9 with TRBJ1-1; the match to TRBD1 covers 9 bases. This CDR3 spans 14 amino acids. Germline assignment: CDR1 SEHNR and CDR2 FQNEAQ (reference sequence). Trimming took 3 bases from V and 5 from J; bases not matched to a gene: 4. DNA of the CDR3: TGTGCCAGCAGCTTGGGACAGGGCGAGACTGAAGCTTTCTTT. It encodes CASSLGQGETEAFF.

V and J are TRBV20-1 and TRBJ2-7; D is possibly TRBD1 or TRBD2 (5 bases each). Germline CDR1 reads DFQATT; CDR2 reads SNEGSKA (reference sequence). The CDR3 is 12 amino acids. The germline V and J ends were trimmed by 5 bases and 4 bases, with 12 bases remaining between them. CDR3 coding DNA: TGCAGTGCTCATAGGGGCGGGTACGAGCAGTACTTC. Residues: CSAHRGGYEQYF.

The V and J genes are TRBV2 and TRBJ2-5, with D tentatively TRBD2 (6 bases). Trimming stripped 2 bases from V and 4 bases from J, with 14 bases between. The CDR3 totals 15 residues. Germline V gene sequence: CDR1 SNHLY, CDR2 FYNNEI. The CDR3 protein is CASSEYNVGGETQYF. DNA for the CDR3: TGTGCCAGCAGTGAATATAACGTGGGGGGAGAGACCCAGTACTTC.

V usage is TRBV10-2 and J usage is TRBJ1-6; D not certain. The germline V gene has CDR1 WSHSY and CDR2 SAAADI. This CDR3 is built from 9 residues. Between the trimmed V and J ends, which lost 8 bases and 9 bases, there was a span of 2 bases. The CDR3 region is CASGSPLHF. Written as DNA, the CDR3 is TGCGCCAGCGGTTCACCCCTCCACTTT.

The sample holds one count of this clonotype. The V and J genes are TRBV10-3 and TRBJ1-3; D is ambiguous. CDR3 length equals 13 residues. Per germline, CDR1 ENHRY and CDR2 SYGVKD. V lost 8 bases and J lost 1, with 9 bases in between. The CDR3 bases are TGTGCCATCGGCCGAGGTTCTGGAAACACCATATATTTT. It specifies CAIGRGSGNTIYF.

The rearrangement joins TRBV11-2 to TRBJ1-1, with a possible D match to TRBD1 (5 bases). Germline V gene data show CDR1 as SGHAT and CDR2 as FQNNGV. V was pared by 0 bases and J by 4 bases, with 21 bases between. The CDR3 is 18 residues long. The DNA of the CDR3 is TGTGCCAGCAGCTTAGATGGCTCGGGACTAGCGGGAGGCACTGAAGCTTTCTTT. Translation: CASSLDGSGLAGGTEAFF.

The V call is TRBV6-7, the J call TRBJ1-4; no definite D call. TRBV6-7 is annotated as an ORF whose role is uncertain. The CDR3 totals 16 residues. Trimming removed 5 bases from V and 0 bases from J, with 13 bases in between. CDR3 residues: CASSGRRCATNEKLFF. As DNA, the CDR3 is TGTGCCAGCAGTGGAAGGAGGTGTGCAACTAATGAAAAACTGTTTTTT.

Ten or more counts support this clonotype. V usage is TRBV20-1 and J usage is TRBJ2-2; D is perhaps TRBD1 (6 bases). The germline CDR1 and CDR2 sequences are DFQATT and SNEGSKA (reference sequence). V gave up 6 bases and J gave up 3 bases, with 17 bases separating them. The CDR3 consists of 15 residues. The CDR3 DNA follows: TGCAGTGCAAAACGAACAGGGTTAGACACCGGGGAGCTGTTTTTT. It yields the protein CSAKRTGLDTGELFF.

This clonotype was seen more than once but under ten times. V is TRBV15 and J is TRBJ1-2, with D possibly matching TRBD1 (5 bases). The germline V and J ends were trimmed by 0 bases and 5 bases, with 13 bases remaining between them. Germline assignment: CDR1 LNHNV and CDR2 YYDKDF (reference sequence). There are 15 residues in the CDR3. The CDR3 reads CATSRDIGERYGYTF. CDR3 sequence (DNA): TGTGCCACCAGCAGAGATATAGGGGAGAGGTATGGCTACACCTTC.

The chain is built from TRBV19 and TRBJ1-1, with a possible D match to TRBD1 (6 bases). The germline V and J ends were trimmed by 6 bases and 2 bases, with 13 bases remaining between them. The CDR3 consists of 14 residues. Germline CDR1 reads LNHDA; CDR2 reads SQIVND (reference sequence). The CDR3 sequence is CASRPDRTNTEAFF. The DNA for the CDR3 is TGTGCCAGTAGACCCGACAGGACCAACACTGAAGCTTTCTTT.

The rearrangement uses TRBV20-1 and TRBJ2-1; 10 nucleotides line up with TRBD2. This CDR3 contains 15 residues. Germline trimming cut 2 bases from V and 6 bases from J; bases unmatched to any gene: 7. Germline V gene sequence: CDR1 DFQATT, CDR2 SNEGSKA (reference sequence). In DNA, the CDR3 is TGCAGTGCTAGATTAGCGGGAGGTTGGACCAATGAGCAGTTCTTC. It codes for CSARLAGGWTNEQFF.

By share, this clonotype counts as medium-sized (0.01 to 0.1%). This chain links TRBV19 with TRBJ1-6, with D unclear. V gave up 5 bases and J gave up 10 bases, with 12 bases separating them. CDR3 length: 13 amino acids. The germline V gene encodes CDR1 LNHDA and CDR2 SQIVND (reference sequence). This CDR3 is CASSLTEGSPLHF. The CDR3 DNA follows: TGTGCCAGTAGTCTCACGGAAGGATCACCCCTCCACTTT.

This clonotype occurred a few times. V is TRBV2 and J is TRBJ1-6; a possible D gene is TRBD1 (5 bases). The CDR3 consists of 15 residues. With 1 base removed from V and 7 bases from J, the gap between germline ends came to 11 bases. Looked up from germline, CDR1 is SNHLY and CDR2 is FYNNEI. The CDR3 is CASSEVGGNNSPLHF. DNA of the CDR3: TGTGCCAGCAGTGAAGTGGGGGGGAACAATTCACCCCTCCACTTT. The full variable domain, in which reference TRBV2 and TRBJ1-6 provide the parts outside the CDR3, is EPEVTQTPSHQVTQMGQEVILRCVPISNHLYFYWYRQILGQKVEFLVSFYNNEISEKSEIFDDQFSVERPDGSNFTLKIRSTKLEDSAMYFCASSEVGGNNSPLHFGNGTRLTVT.

This sequence joins TRBV19 and TRBJ2-1, with TRBD2 identical over 8 bases. The CDR3 is 15 residues long. The J segment lost 5 bases and the V segment lost 5 bases, leaving 8 bases of the junction unmatched. Looked up from germline, CDR1 is LNHDA and CDR2 is SQIVND (reference sequence). The CDR3 region is CASSFSGLGNNEQFF. Written as DNA, the CDR3 is TGTGCCAGTAGTTTTTCGGGACTAGGGAACAATGAGCAGTTCTTC.

CDR3 loop: CSVSPNGLALETQYF. For the CDR3, the DNA is TGCAGCGTTAGTCCAAACGGACTAGCGCTAGAGACCCAGTACTTC. The chain links TRBV29-1 to TRBJ2-5; 9 nucleotides match TRBD2. The V and J ends lost 5 bases and 4 bases, in that order; junction bases with no gene match: 11. Germline V gene sequence: CDR1 SQVTM, CDR2 ANQGSEA. This CDR3 comprises 15 residues. The full variable domain, with the rest looked up from reference TRBV29-1 and TRBJ2-5, is SAVISQKPSRDICQRGTSLTIQCQVDSQVTMMFWYRQQPGQSLTLIATANQGSEATYESGFVIDKFPISRPNLTFSTLTVSNMSPEDSSIYLCSVSPNGLALETQYFGPGTRLLVL.

This clonotype is a singleton in its sample. The V and J genes are TRBV11-2 and TRBJ2-7; D perhaps matches TRBD1 (5 bases). The CDR3 runs to 15 residues. Trimming removed 0 bases at V and 0 bases at J, with 9 bases between. From germline, CDR1 is SGHAT and CDR2 FQNNGV. CDR3 sequence reads: CASSLEPGASYEQYF. As DNA, the CDR3 is TGTGCCAGCAGCTTAGAGCCTGGGGCCTCCTACGAGCAGTACTTC.

The V call is TRBV20-1, the J call TRBJ2-3; D uncertain. CDR3 size: 14 residues. V lost 0 bases and J 0 bases, leaving 7 bases between the germline ends. The V gene's germline CDR1 is DFQATT and CDR2 SNEGSKA (reference sequence). CDR3 sequence reads: CSARDRASTDTQYF. The DNA of the CDR3 is TGCAGTGCTAGAGATCGGGCTAGCACAGATACGCAGTATTTT.

V is TRBV7-8 and J is TRBJ2-1; the match to TRBD2 covers 7 bases. V shed 1 base and J 2 bases; nucleotides not matched to a gene: 2. The germline V gene encodes CDR1 SGHVS and CDR2 FQNEAQ. The CDR3 totals 15 residues. The CDR3 nucleotides read TGTGCCAGCAGCTTAGTTGGGACTACCTACAATGAGCAGTTCTTC. Encoded protein: CASSLVGTTYNEQFF.

CDR3 loop: CASSDPGGEQFF. In nucleotides, the CDR3 is TGCGCCAGCAGCGACCCAGGTGGTGAGCAGTTCTTC. The chain carries TRBV5-1 and TRBJ2-1, with D unclear. CDR3 size: 12 residues. CDR1 is SGHRS and CDR2 is YFSETQ in the germline V gene. Trimming stripped 4 bases from V and 9 bases from J, with 11 bases between.

The chain has TRBV5-6 and TRBJ2-5; D gene ambiguous. CDR1 and CDR2 (germline): SGHDT, YYEEEE. V lost 8 bases to trimming and J lost 1 base, with 18 bases between them. The CDR3 extends over 15 amino acids. CDR3: CASSMAGLLQETQYF. Here the CDR3 DNA reads TGTGCCAGTAGTATGGCCGGGCTGCTCCAAGAGACCCAGTACTTC.

This clonotype has more than one count but fewer than ten. The V gene is TRBV28, the J gene TRBJ2-1; 7 bases agree with TRBD2. Germline lookup yields CDR1 MDHEN and CDR2 SYDVKM. The junction had 10 bases not matched to a gene; V was cut back by 7 bases and J by 4 bases. This CDR3 comprises 15 residues. The CDR3 DNA reads as TGTGCCAGCACCCTCTTCTCAGCGGGATACAATGAGCAGTTCTTC. This sequence encodes CASTLFSAGYNEQFF.

Many counts were recorded for this clonotype. Here the CDR3 reads CASRYGTDSDEAFF. The CDR3 nucleotides are TGTGCCAGCAGGTACGGGACAGATTCCGATGAAGCTTTCTTT. This chain links TRBV7-8 with TRBJ1-1; TRBD1 matches at 7 bases. V lost 6 bases, J lost 7 bases, and 11 bases stayed unmatched. Looked up from germline, CDR1 is SGHVS and CDR2 is FQNEAQ. The CDR3 spans 14 residues. The full variable domain, completed using reference TRBV7-8 and TRBJ1-1, is GAGVSQSPRYKVAKRGQDVALRCDPISGHVSLFWYQQALGQGPEFLTYFQNEAQLDKSGLPSDRFFAERPEGSVSTLKIQRTQQEDSAVYLCASRYGTDSDEAFFGQGTRLTVV.

This chain joins TRBV10-3 and TRBJ1-2; D is possibly TRBD1 (5 bases). The CDR3 has 13 residues. The V end lost 2 bases, the J end lost 4 bases, and 8 bases lay between the germline ends. Germline-derived CDR1 and CDR2 are ENHRY and SYGVKD. CDR3 coding DNA: TGTGCCATCAGTGAGGACAGCTCCTATGGCTACACCTTC. Amino acids: CAISEDSSYGYTF.